This TCR beta chain came from a study of shared T cell receptors in the human thymus. CDR3 length: 17 residues. Germline loops: CDR1 MGHRA, CDR2 YSYEKL. V dropped 4 bases and J dropped 2 bases, with 18 bases sitting between them. TCRdb's table, derived via immunoSEQ multiplex PCR, lists solely in-frame clones and lacks some. Of some 700,000 clones in the sample, 70% to 90% are singletons; the top ten hold around 0.0099%. These same records also appear under a second study, on human thymus T cells.

The clonotype was recovered from a boy less than two years old with a congenital heart defect. The chain links TRBV4-1 to TRBJ2-1, with D perhaps TRBD2 (6 bases). Sequencing was done on a sample of thymocytes. The CDR3 reads CASSPAKTSNPYNEQFF. The CDR3 coding sequence is TGCGCCAGCAGCCCGGCCAAAACTAGCAACCCCTACAATGAGCAGTTCTTC.